This TCR beta chain was profiled in a study of T cells after yellow fever vaccination. Overall study context: Where fractions had low cell numbers, libraries were prepared from them with the SMART-Seq v4 Ultra Low Input RNA kit. Points from the study as a whole: The secondary response showed a weaker magnitude and a faster peak, day 5 versus 15.

This clonotype was recorded a few times. Antigen unknown. TCRdb redid the calling of the 5' RACE reads with MiXCR, one entry per CDR3 protein. Here the sample spans approximately 260,000 distinct CDR3 sequences, about 5% being singletons. The TCR sequence derives from a man aged 18 to 29 who received the YFV17D yellow fever vaccine. Source: CD4+ T cells sorted from PBMCs, taken on the day of the yellow fever booster vaccination.

This CDR3 reads CSADLDRGKKTQYF. The CDR3 DNA is TGCAGCGCCGATCTGGACAGGGGTAAAAAGACCCAGTACTTC. This chain joins TRBV29-1 and TRBJ2-5, with 9 bases identical to TRBD1. The V segment lost 7 bases and the J segment 6 bases; nucleotides outside the gene matches: 12. CDR1 SQVTM and CDR2 ANQGSEA come from the germline V gene. The CDR3 totals 14 residues.